This T cell receptor beta chain appears in the sequencing data of a study of T cell responses to AZD1222 COVID-19 vaccine (dated by TCRdb to about 2021). The study in broad terms: AZD1222 recipients with second doses at about 4 weeks or about 12 weeks were pooled, because spike-specific TCR depth and breadth did not differ between schedules. TCR sequencing covered over 230 trial participants: about 210 given two doses of AZD1222 and 26 given two doses of MenACWY control vaccine. Trial participants were enrolled by age into subgroups of 18-55, 56-69 and 70-plus years, and about 150, 27 and 61 TCR-sequenced participants, respectively, were included in these subgroups. Results the study describes overall, beyond this receptor: The 56-69-year group was small, and its depth increase did not reach significance, likely because of low power. Conclusions about previously exposed vaccinees were limited because only a handful of AZD1222 recipients were SARS-CoV-2 seropositive at baseline. Most participants were white British and females outnumbered males, and the authors suggested that clonal diversity may have been underestimated. Nearly half of unique spike-specific TCRs reportedly recognized epitopes outside regions mutated in the B.1.351 and B.1.1.7 variants. No day 14 peak-response samples were available, so repertoires were characterized only after the peak T cell response. The vaccine-associated CD4 TCRs covered the entire spike protein, and the dominant responses fell in regions 160-218 and 743-854. After two AZD1222 doses, spike-specific TCR breadth and depth were significantly higher than at day 0 and than in MenACWY recipients.

About this clone itself: Its recognized antigen is unknown. The input lacks base qualities; no much larger clone sits a single base away.

Based on the germline V gene, the CDR1 and CDR2 sequences are MDHEN and SYDVKM. There are 15 amino acids in the CDR3, from cysteine to phenylalanine inclusive. Left in the record is the CDR3 DNA by itself, 45 bases read in frame from the first base. Unmatched junction bases come to 7, with V trimmed by 6 bases and J by 4 bases. The CDR3 regions of human TCRbeta chains were analyzed by immunosequencing. From the authors' description of their analysis: Repertoire TCRs were matched against a reference library of SARS-CoV-2-specific TCRs generated with the MIRA antigen-specificity platform. Breadth was defined as the fraction of unique TCRs that were SARS-CoV-2-associated, and depth was defined as the fraction of total T cells that were SARS-CoV-2-associated. Each spike-specific TCR was assigned to its reactive spike region and to a CD4 or CD8 class using the MIRA data. Log10-transformed breadth and depth values were compared by one-way ANOVA with Sidak's multiple comparisons tests. TCRdb stores this immuneACCESS table with in-frame sequences only. Part of the clones is absent; in the studies checked, under half of the shortfall reflects unresolved V genes, and no reason is known for the rest. V and J calls and clone size are those listed in that table; D and trimming were worked out from the DNA. This sample has around 180,000 clones in its table, and 75% to 90% of those were observed once. The ten largest clones capture about 6.1% of the sample.

Read against the paper, the sample's time point label means: baseline before first vaccination. Vaccinee samples were obtained from the UK trials COV001 and COV002, which included a single-blind randomized controlled phase 2/3 trial of AZD1222 (ChAdOx1 nCoV-19) in healthy adults. Trial participant PBMC samples were collected at day 0 and day 28 after the second dose for TCRbeta chain sequencing. Sequenced here: peripheral blood, sampled on day 0 of AZD1222 vaccination. The receptor comes from an adult in good health. Rearrangement joined TRBV28 to TRBJ2-2, and TRBD2 aligns with 8 junction nucleotides. The CDR3 protein sequence reads: CASSLGLASTGELFF. The nucleotide sequence reads as follows: TGTGCCAGCAGCTTAGGACTAGCAAGCACCGGGGAGCTGTTTTTT.